This TCR beta chain was observed in a study of PD-L1 blockade in urothelial cancer. The time point is: peripheral blood 6 weeks after treatment start. Sequenced by immunoSEQ multiplex PCR; TCRdb stores in-frame clones only, minus some. Among about 130,000 clones listed, about 83% were seen once. A remark on this clone: Its matching antigen is unknown.

Findings and caveats of the study: Pretreatment clonality of the blood TCR repertoire below the median was predictive of superior survival. Durable-benefit patients had greater expansion of tumor-associated blood clones at 3 weeks.

V was shortened by 6 bases and J by 3 bases, with 12 bases between the two germline ends. The CDR3 covers 15 residues. Germline loops: CDR1 SGHAT, CDR2 FQNNGV. This rearrangement joins TRBV11-2 to TRBJ2-6, with D maybe TRBD2 (5 bases). The source of this sequence is a man in his forties or fifties with urothelial cancer. The sequences come from PBMCs, collected around atezolizumab (anti-PD-L1) treatment. The CDR3, as DNA: TGTGCCAGCAGAATAGGTGGGAGTGGGGCCAACGTCCTGACTTTC. It specifies CASRIGGSGANVLTF.